The rows below give T cell receptor beta chains drawn from one sample of a study of lung T cells in sarcoidosis with Löfgren's syndrome. TCRdb recomputed calls from the reads with MiXCR, one row per CDR3 protein. Among about 2,200 distinct CDR3 sequences listed, around 18% were seen once. The material sequenced was CD4+ T cells from bronchoalveolar lavage. These receptors originate from a human donor with sarcoidosis (Löfgren's syndrome or another form), or a control subject (not recorded which). Both conserved end residues are part of each CDR3. Each record gives: clone size, D gene, J gene, V gene, CDR3 DNA, CDR3 protein. D genes are given only for firm matches. Clone size is shown for a subset of rows, as once, few, many or a class of expanded clone.

many - TRBJ2-3 TRBV7-9 TGTGCCAGCAGCCGGTCCGCGGATACGCAGTATTTT CASSRSADTQYF
many TRBD2 TRBJ2-1 TRBV18 TGTGCCAGCTCACCCCTGGGGACTAGCGGAGAAGACAATGAGCAGTTCTTC CASSPLGTSGEDNEQFF
medium-sized - TRBJ2-7 TRBV4-3 TGCGCCAGCAGCCAACAGGAGACGGGGAGCTACGAGCAGTACTTC CASSQQETGSYEQYF
medium-sized - TRBJ1-1 TRBV10-3 TGTGCCATCAGTGAGGGGCTGAACACTGAAGCTTTCTTT CAISEGLNTEAFF
few - TRBJ2-7 TRBV9 TGTGCCAGCAGCCGGGACAACTACGGGCAGTACTTC CASSRDNYGQYF
- TRBD2 TRBJ2-7 TRBV6-1 TGTGCCAGCAGGAAACCGGGGGGCGAGCAGTACTTC CASRKPGGEQYF
many TRBD2 TRBJ2-5 TRBV7-2 TGTGCCAGCAGCTTAGCCCTAGCGGGGGGGCTGCAGACCCAGTACTTC CASSLALAGGLQTQYF
medium-sized - TRBJ2-5 TRBV27 TGTGCCAGCAGACCACGGGAGGAGGGGGTATACCAAGAGACCCAGTACTTC CASRPREEGVYQETQYF
many - TRBJ2-5 TRBV24-1 TGTGCCACCAGTGGTAATGGCCCCCAAGAGACCCAGTACTTC CATSGNGPQETQYF
medium-sized - TRBJ2-7 TRBV6-1 TGTGCCAGCAGTGATTTTCTCTGGGACGAGCAGTACTTC CASSDFLWDEQYF
medium-sized TRBD1 TRBJ2-7 TRBV12-3/TRBV12-4 TGTGCCAGCAGTTCACACAGGGGTAACGAGCAGTACTTC CASSSHRGNEQYF
medium-sized - TRBJ2-1 TRBV24-1 TGTGCCACCAGTAACAGGGTTTACAATGAGCAGTTCTTC CATSNRVYNEQFF
medium-sized TRBD2 TRBJ2-3 TRBV20-1 TGCAGTGCTACCTACCTAGGAGCGGGGGCCAACATGCAGTATTTT CSATYLGAGANMQYF